These 21 T cell receptor beta chains were all obtained from the same sample, sequenced in a study of shared clonotypes between healthy human individuals. Assay: immunoSEQ multiplex PCR; the TCRdb copy retains only in-frame clones and omits some. The sample has roughly 2.5 million clones; around nine tenths are singletons. Sequencing used naive CD4+ T cells sorted from blood. Subset in this sample: CD45RA+ positively selected. The source of these receptors is a young man in good health.

This rearrangement joins TRBV6-6 to TRBJ1-5; D gene unclear. The V gene's germline CDR1 is MNHNY and CDR2 SVGAGI (reference sequence). The CDR3 is 15 residues long. Trimming stripped 2 bases from V and 3 bases from J, with 11 bases between. The CDR3 DNA reads TGTGCCAGCAGTTACCTCGGGAGCCCCAATCAGCCCCAGCATTTT. The encoded protein is CASSYLGSPNQPQHF.

The chain is built from TRBV6-1 and TRBJ2-7, with 8 bases matching TRBD1. The V and J ends lost 3 bases and 6 bases, in that order; junction bases with no gene match: 4. Germline V gene lookup returns CDR1 MNHNS and CDR2 SASEGT. This CDR3 has 13 residues. CDR3 coding DNA: TGTGCCAGCAGTGAGGGGGACAGGAGCGAGCAGTACTTC. The encoded protein is CASSEGDRSEQYF.

The V call is TRBV7-8, the J call TRBJ2-5, with TRBD2 matching over 12 bases. The DNA end is more similar to TRBJ2-7, so the J call may be wrong. Germline V CDR1 and CDR2: SGHVS, FQNEAQ. The CDR3 has 19 amino acids. Here the CDR3 reads CASSSTRGLAGWPTYEQYF. CDR3 in DNA: TGTGCCAGCAGCTCCACTAGAGGACTAGCGGGATGGCCAACCTACGAGCAGTACTTC.

The count of this clone is one. V usage is TRBV6-6 and J usage is TRBJ2-3; TRBD2 agrees at 7 bases. Germline CDR1 is MNHNY and CDR2 is SVGAGI (reference sequence). This CDR3 has 14 amino acids. After removal of 6 bases from V and 1 base from J, the junction contained 4 bases not matched to a gene. Written as DNA, the CDR3 is TGTGCCAGCAGCAAAGCGGGGCGCACAGATACGCAGTATTTT. The encoded protein is CASSKAGRTDTQYF.

The chain joins TRBV25-1 to TRBJ2-1; 8 positions match TRBD1. The CDR3 extends over 13 amino acids. The J segment lost 7 bases and the V segment lost 1 base, leaving 0 bases of the junction unmatched. CDR1 is MGHDK and CDR2 is SYGVNS in the germline V gene. The CDR3 nucleotides are TGTGCCAGCAGTGAATGGACAGGGAATGAGCAGTTCTTC. This translates into CASSEWTGNEQFF.

The V gene is TRBV5-1, the J gene TRBJ2-7; D is ambiguous. This CDR3 is built from 13 residues. V was trimmed by 5 bases and J by 6 bases, leaving 15 bases between them. Germline assignment: CDR1 SGHRS and CDR2 YFSETQ. The CDR3 region has the DNA TGCGCCAGCAGTTTCGATCCGGAACGCGAGCAGTACTTC. This translates into CASSFDPEREQYF.

The chain is built from TRBV28 and TRBJ2-6, with 10 nucleotides matching TRBD1. V shed 5 bases and J 4 bases; nucleotides not matched to a gene: 8. The CDR3 totals 17 residues. CDR1 and CDR2 (germline): MDHEN, SYDVKM. The CDR3 spells CASSPTGQGFGANVLTF. The CDR3, as DNA: TGTGCCAGCAGTCCAACGGGACAGGGGTTCGGGGCCAACGTCCTGACTTTC. The full variable domain, rest sourced from reference TRBV28 and TRBJ2-6, is DVKVTQSSRYLVKRTGEKVFLECVQDMDHENMFWYRQDPGLGLRLIYFSYDVKMKEKGDIPEGYSVSREKKERFSLILESASTNQTSMYLCASSPTGQGFGANVLTFGAGSRLTVL.

The sample holds one count of this clone. The chain couples TRBV18 to TRBJ2-7, with a possible D match to TRBD2 (7 bases). Germline CDR1 KGHSH, CDR2 LQKENI. Trimming took 1 base from V and 0 from J, leaving 10 bases between them. This CDR3 region has 15 residues. The CDR3 nucleotides read TGTGCCAGCTCACCACAGGGAGGGGGCTCCTACGAGCAGTACTTC. This translates into CASSPQGGGSYEQYF.

The gene calls are TRBV5-1 and TRBJ2-7, with 10 bases fitting TRBD1. Trimming at V came to 4 bases and at J to 4 bases, leaving 8 bases not matched to a gene. This CDR3 has 15 residues. Looked up from germline, CDR1 is SGHRS and CDR2 is YFSETQ. CDR3 protein: CASSDGTGAKYEQYF. CDR3 DNA: TGCGCCAGCAGCGATGGGACAGGGGCAAAATACGAGCAGTACTTC.

The gene calls are TRBV5-6 and TRBJ2-5; TRBD2 agrees at 11 bases. Losses at the gene ends were 4 bases for V and 3 bases for J; bases not matched to a gene: 2. The CDR3 covers 14 residues. Germline-derived CDR1 and CDR2 are SGHDT and YYEEEE. CDR3 loop: CASSNSGGEETQYF. The CDR3 region has the DNA TGTGCCAGCAGCAATAGCGGGGGGGAAGAGACCCAGTACTTC.

CDR3 residues: CASSYLSTGADTQYF. CDR3 bases: TGTGCCAGCAGTTACCTATCGACTGGCGCAGATACGCAGTATTTT. The chain combines TRBV6-6 with TRBJ2-3; D gene unclear. Looked up from germline, CDR1 is MNHNY and CDR2 is SVGAGI (reference sequence). Trimming left V 2 bases short and J 4 bases short, with 13 bases between. The CDR3 totals 15 residues.

The chain recombines TRBV25-1 with TRBJ1-6; a weak D match, TRBD1 (6 bases). CDR3 length: 14 amino acids. With 8 bases removed from V and 7 bases from J, the gap between germline ends came to 15 bases. The germline V gene has CDR1 MGHDK and CDR2 SYGVNS. Written as DNA, the CDR3 is TGTGCCAGCGGTCCCGGGACACGAAATTCACCCCTCCACTTT. This gives the protein CASGPGTRNSPLHF.

The chain links TRBV7-2 to TRBJ2-3; unclear D gene. This CDR3 has 13 amino acids. Trimming took 3 bases from V and 8 from J, leaving 12 bases between them. Germline loops: CDR1 SGHTA, CDR2 FQGNSA. The CDR3 coding sequence is TGTGCCAGCAGCTTTCAGCCAGATTTTACGCAGTATTTT. Protein product: CASSFQPDFTQYF.

This sequence joins TRBV28 and TRBJ2-5; D gene unclear. Per the germline V gene, CDR1 is MDHEN and CDR2 is SYDVKM. The CDR3 covers 12 residues. Trimming stripped 5 bases from V and 3 bases from J, with 7 bases between. The CDR3, as DNA: TGTGCCAGCAGTGCAGCTGAAGAGACCCAGTACTTC. This sequence encodes CASSAAEETQYF. Full variable domain (remainder filled in from reference TRBV28 and TRBJ2-5): DVKVTQSSRYLVKRTGEKVFLECVQDMDHENMFWYRQDPGLGLRLIYFSYDVKMKEKGDIPEGYSVSREKKERFSLILESASTNQTSMYLCASSAAEETQYFGPGTRLLVL.

The rearrangement uses TRBV7-9 and TRBJ1-3; D not resolved. CDR3 length: 14 residues. The V and J ends lost 1 base and 2 bases respectively, with 6 bases between them. From germline, CDR1 is SEHNR and CDR2 FQNEAQ (reference sequence). CDR3 in amino acids: CASSLGETGNTIYF. The CDR3 bases are TGTGCCAGCAGCTTAGGCGAGACTGGAAACACCATATATTTT.

J is TRBJ1-1 and V is TRBV5-1; TRBD1 matches at 9 bases. CDR3 length: 15 residues. Germline-derived CDR1 and CDR2 are SGHRS and YFSETQ. V lost 4 bases, J lost 4 bases, and 8 bases stayed unmatched. The CDR3 sequence: CASSDRTGEGTEAFF. For the CDR3, the DNA is TGCGCCAGCAGCGATAGGACAGGGGAAGGCACTGAAGCTTTCTTT.

This sequence joins TRBV18 and TRBJ1-5; D uncertain. There are 13 residues in the CDR3. Between the trimmed V and J ends, which lost 3 bases and 5 bases, there was a span of 8 bases. The germline CDR1 and CDR2 sequences are KGHSH and LQKENI. CDR3 in amino acids: CASSPSADQPQHF. In nucleotides, the CDR3 is TGTGCCAGCTCACCCTCGGCAGATCAGCCCCAGCATTTT.

This chain uses TRBV11-1 with TRBJ2-3, with D tentatively TRBD2 (6 bases). V was trimmed by 1 base and J by 0 bases, leaving 11 bases between them. CDR3 length: 16 amino acids. Per the germline V gene, CDR1 is SGHAT and CDR2 is FQDESV (reference sequence). CDR3 nucleotide sequence: TGTGCCAGCAGCTTAGGGAGGAGGGGAAGCACAGATACGCAGTATTTT. Protein: CASSLGRRGSTDTQYF.

The V and J genes are TRBV7-2 and TRBJ2-2; the match to TRBD2 covers 7 bases. Germline CDR1 and CDR2: SGHTA and FQGNSA. The V segment lost 4 bases and the J segment 4 bases; nucleotides outside the gene matches: 9. The CDR3 has 16 residues. CDR3 sequence (DNA): TGTGCCAGCAGCTCAGCCGGGACTATCATCACCGGGGAGCTGTTTTTT. The encoded protein is CASSSAGTIITGELFF.

This clone is a singleton in its sample. This sequence joins TRBV7-9 and TRBJ2-1; 11 bases agree with TRBD2. Germline CDR1 SEHNR, CDR2 FQNEAQ (reference sequence). This CDR3 comprises 16 residues. J was trimmed by 9 bases and V by 5 bases; bases with no gene match: 12. For the CDR3, the DNA is TGTGCCAGCAGCCCTATCGGTCTAGCGGGGGGAGCTGAGCAGTTCTTC. Amino acids: CASSPIGLAGGAEQFF.

The rearrangement joins TRBV9 to TRBJ2-4, with D perhaps TRBD1 (6 bases). V lost 3 bases and J 5 bases, leaving 15 bases between the germline ends. Germline CDR1 SGDLS, CDR2 YYNGEE. CDR3 size: 15 residues. CDR3 region: CASSDPRDMENIQYF. The CDR3 region has the DNA TGTGCCAGCAGCGACCCCAGGGACATGGAAAACATTCAGTACTTC.